The 10 T cell receptor beta chains below come from one sample, sequenced in a study of response to subunit inactivated influenza vaccine. TCRdb called the RT-PCR reads again in MiXCR, with one record for every CDR3 protein. The repertoire holds more than 400,000 distinct CDR3 sequences, with roughly 11% as singletons. This specimen consisted of PBMCs from blood, obtained about 40 days after vaccination. Source of these receptors: a man aged 50-60 years who received an inactivated influenza vaccine.

This clonotype was picked up many times. The chain couples TRBV28 to TRBJ2-3; 8 nucleotides agree with TRBD2. Germline assignment: CDR1 MDHEN and CDR2 SYDVKM. The CDR3 is made up of 17 amino acids. After removal of 1 base from V and 0 bases from J, the junction contained 6 bases not matched to a gene. The CDR3 DNA is TGTGCCAGCAGTTTATTTGGGCGGGGGGTTAGCACAGATACGCAGTATTTT. As protein: CASSLFGRGVSTDTQYF.

This rearrangement joins TRBV20-1 to TRBJ2-1, with 12 nucleotides matching TRBD2. Germline loops: CDR1 DFQATT, CDR2 SNEGSKA (reference sequence). The CDR3 is 15 amino acids. The V segment lost 0 bases and the J segment 8 bases; nucleotides outside the gene matches: 5. The CDR3 here is CSARDQLAGGHEQFF. DNA of the CDR3: TGCAGTGCTAGAGATCAACTAGCGGGGGGTCATGAGCAGTTCTTC.

The chain combines TRBV30 with TRBJ2-5; TRBD1 matches 8 bases. The trim removed 1 base at V and 5 bases at J, leaving 6 bases unmatched. The CDR3 length is 14 residues. Germline V gene sequence: CDR1 GTSNPN, CDR2 SVGIG (reference sequence). CDR3 amino acids: CAWSEGRGLETQYF. CDR3 nucleotides: TGTGCCTGGAGTGAGGGCAGGGGGCTTGAGACCCAGTACTTC.

Many counts were recorded for this clonotype. The CDR3 protein is CSVQGWDINEKLFF. The CDR3 DNA follows: TGCAGCGTCCAAGGATGGGACATTAATGAAAAACTGTTTTTT. This chain connects TRBV29-1 to TRBJ1-4; D perhaps matches TRBD1 (6 bases). Trimming left V 6 bases short and J 4 bases short, with 15 bases between. This CDR3 is built from 14 residues. Germline V CDR1 and CDR2: SQVTM, ANQGSEA.

V is TRBV5-1 and J is TRBJ2-5; D is perhaps TRBD2 (6 bases). V shed 6 bases and J shed 2 bases, with 14 bases lying between them. This CDR3 comprises 14 residues. Germline assignment: CDR1 SGHRS and CDR2 YFSETQ. The CDR3 nucleotides read TGCGCCAGCACCCCCTCCGGGGGACAAGAGACCCAGTACTTC. As protein: CASTPSGGQETQYF.

This clonotype was observed many times. CDR3 sequence reads: CASRIQGYTDTQYF. CDR3 coding DNA: TGTGCCAGCAGAATACAGGGGTACACAGATACGCAGTATTTT. This rearrangement joins TRBV6-2 or TRBV6-3 to TRBJ2-3, with 7 bases matching TRBD1. Germline values: CDR1 MNHEY, CDR2 SVGEGT. The CDR3 sequence is 14 residues long. V was clipped by 6 bases and J by 2 bases; unmatched bases: 5.

This clonotype has more than one count but fewer than ten. This chain uses TRBV20-1 with TRBJ2-4; D remains unclear. V lost 2 bases and J 8 bases, leaving 16 bases between the germline ends. Per the germline V gene, CDR1 is DFQATT and CDR2 is SNEGSKA (reference sequence). This CDR3 region has 14 residues. This chain's CDR3 is CSARLSSLNHIQYF. Written as DNA, the CDR3 is TGCAGTGCTAGACTATCTAGTCTTAACCACATTCAGTACTTC.

This clonotype was seen many times. The chain uses TRBV6-1 and TRBJ2-1; D is uncertain. Germline CDR1 reads MNHNS; CDR2 reads SASEGT. The CDR3 runs to 13 residues. V was cut by 11 bases and J by 4 bases, with 15 bases left in between. CDR3: CAVRSGAYNEQFF. The CDR3 DNA reads as TGTGCCGTCCGTTCAGGTGCATACAATGAGCAGTTCTTC.

The chain joins TRBV6-2 or TRBV6-3 to TRBJ2-3, with D tentatively TRBD1 (5 bases). Germline lookup yields CDR1 MNHEY and CDR2 SVGEGT. The CDR3 extends over 14 amino acids. Between the trimmed V and J ends, which lost 8 bases and 4 bases, there was a span of 16 bases. CDR3 protein: CASARGAAPDTQYF. CDR3 sequence (DNA): TGTGCCAGCGCCCGTGGGGCGGCCCCAGATACGCAGTATTTT.

In its sample, this clonotype was seen many times. The rearrangement joins TRBV7-2 to TRBJ1-5; 7 positions match TRBD1. CDR1 and CDR2 (germline): SGHTA, FQGNSA. This CDR3 has 13 residues. J lost 4 bases, V lost 5 bases, and 2 bases had no gene match. The CDR3 loop reads CASSDRVNQPQHF. In DNA, the CDR3 is TGTGCCAGCAGCGACAGGGTGAATCAGCCCCAGCATTTT. The full variable domain, in which reference TRBV7-2 and TRBJ1-5 provide the parts outside the CDR3, is GAGVSQSPSNKVTEKGKDVELRCDPISGHTALYWYRQSLGQGLEFLIYFQGNSAPDKSGLPSDRFSAERTGGSVSTLTIQRTQQEDSAVYLCASSDRVNQPQHFGDGTRLSIL.